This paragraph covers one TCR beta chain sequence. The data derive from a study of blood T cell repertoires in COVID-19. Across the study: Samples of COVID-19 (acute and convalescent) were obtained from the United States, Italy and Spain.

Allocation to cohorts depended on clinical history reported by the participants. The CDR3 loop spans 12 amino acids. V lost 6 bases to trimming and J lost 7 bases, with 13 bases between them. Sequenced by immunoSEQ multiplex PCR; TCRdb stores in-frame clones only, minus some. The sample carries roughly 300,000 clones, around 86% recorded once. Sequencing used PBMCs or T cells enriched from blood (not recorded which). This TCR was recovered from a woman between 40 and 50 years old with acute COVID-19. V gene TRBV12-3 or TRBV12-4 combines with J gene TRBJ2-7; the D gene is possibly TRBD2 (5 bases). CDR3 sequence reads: CASSSGGVEQYF. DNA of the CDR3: TGTGCCAGCAGCTCAGGAGGTGTGGAGCAGTACTTC.